The 12 T cell receptor beta chains reported below all come from one sample, sequenced in a study of T cells in Graves' hyperthyroidism and ophthalmopathy. Amplified TCR beta CDR3 regions derived from RNA transcripts. When the TCR CDR3 underwent first-round RT-PCR, the HTBI primer set was used. TCRdb analysed the multiplex PCR reads with MiXCR anew, one entry per CDR3 protein. The sample holds about 760,000 distinct CDR3 sequences, roughly a third seen once. The sample taken for sequencing was blood. The source of these receptors is a woman aged 40-49 years with Graves' hyperthyroidism.

This clonotype was picked up many times. The chain employs TRBV7-3 and TRBJ2-5; D may be TRBD2 (6 bases). Germline lookup yields CDR1 SGHTA and CDR2 FQGTGA. The CDR3 consists of 15 residues. V lost 3 bases and J lost 5, with 16 bases in between. CDR3 protein: CASSLAGGAGETQYF. DNA for the CDR3: TGTGCCAGCAGCTTGGCCGGCGGGGCAGGGGAGACCCAGTACTTC.

The rearrangement uses TRBV12-3 or TRBV12-4 and TRBJ1-1; D gene ambiguous. The CDR3 length is 13 residues. The V end was cut by 2 bases, the J end by 8 bases, with 12 bases between. DNA of the CDR3: TGTGCCAGCAGTTTAATGTTCGAGAGGGAAGCTTTCTTT. Protein: CASSLMFEREAFF.

In DNA form, the CDR3 reads TGCAGTGCTCTCGTAGTCTCAGATACGCAGTACTTC. Protein product: CSALVVSDTQYF. The chain employs TRBV20-1 and TRBJ2-7; D is unresolved. The germline CDR1 and CDR2 sequences are DFQATT and SNEGSKA (reference sequence). This CDR3 region has 12 residues. The V gene lost 5 bases and the J gene lost 9 bases, with 17 bases spanning the gap.

This clonotype has just a few counts. The gene calls are TRBV7-2 and TRBJ1-2; a possible D gene is TRBD1 (5 bases). Germline V CDR1 and CDR2: SGHTA, FQGNSA. V lost 4 bases, J lost 10 bases, and 10 bases lay in between. The CDR3 consists of 11 residues. CDR3 DNA sequence: TGTGCCAGCAGCTCGACAGTTATCTACACCTTC. It yields the protein CASSSTVIYTF.

This clonotype has a single count. The rearrangement joins TRBV7-9 to TRBJ2-7; no clear D. Germline CDR1 and CDR2: SEHNR and FQNEAQ (reference sequence). V lost 1 base, J lost 6 bases, and 13 bases lay in between. This CDR3 comprises 14 residues. In nucleotides, the CDR3 is TGTGCCAGCAGCTTAGGAAGTTCCTCTCGCGAGCAGTACTTC. Translation: CASSLGSSSREQYF.

This clonotype was seen repeatedly, ten times or more. The chain has TRBV13 and TRBJ2-7, with D hard to call. Trimming pared 9 bases from V and 0 bases from J, leaving 15 bases between. CDR1 and CDR2 (germline): PRHDT, FYEKMQ (reference sequence). The CDR3 consists of 14 residues. For the CDR3, the DNA is TGTGCCAGTAGTTCTTCCGGAAGCTCCTACGAGCAGTACTTC. Its translation is CASSSSGSSYEQYF.

This CDR3 reads CATSRDRAGKTGELFF. CDR3 DNA: TGTGCCACCAGCAGAGATCGGGCAGGGAAAACCGGGGAGCTGTTTTTT. The rearrangement links TRBV15 to TRBJ2-2, with D tentatively TRBD1 (5 bases). The V gene lost 0 bases and the J gene lost 5 bases, with 13 bases spanning the gap. Germline V gene lookup returns CDR1 LNHNV and CDR2 YYDKDF (reference sequence). The CDR3 runs 16 residues.

V and J are TRBV2 and TRBJ1-4; 9 bases agree with TRBD1. V gave up 5 bases and J gave up 8 bases; unmatched junction bases: 6. CDR1 is SNHLY, CDR2 FYNNEI, per germline. The CDR3 sequence is 14 residues long. DNA for the CDR3: TGTGCCAGCAGTCCCTGGGACAGGGAAGAAAAACTGTTTTTT. It specifies CASSPWDREEKLFF.

The rearrangement links TRBV5-8 to TRBJ1-2; D uncertain. This CDR3 spans 16 amino acids. Looked up from germline, CDR1 is SGHTS and CDR2 is YDEGEE. V lost 1 base and J 5 bases, leaving 18 bases between the germline ends. CDR3 sequence reads: CASSLFSWAENYGYTF. CDR3 DNA sequence: TGTGCCAGCAGCTTGTTTAGTTGGGCAGAGAATTATGGCTACACCTTC.

There are a few counts of this clonotype. The chain recombines TRBV5-8 with TRBJ1-5, with a possible D match to TRBD1 (6 bases). The CDR3 spans 18 residues. Germline lookup yields CDR1 SGHTS and CDR2 YDEGEE. V was trimmed by 0 bases and J by 7 bases, leaving 23 bases between them. The CDR3 reads CASSLGAGGPSTVQPQHF. The CDR3 DNA follows: TGTGCCAGCAGCTTGGGAGCGGGGGGCCCTTCAACGGTGCAGCCCCAGCATTTT.

Details on this clonotype: One end of the junction is discordant with germline, which a read error may explain. V usage is TRBV7-2 and J usage is TRBJ1-6; TRBD1 is a possible D gene (6 bases). This CDR3 is built from 14 residues. Per the germline V gene, CDR1 is SGHTA and CDR2 is FQGNSA. The CDR3 nucleotides are TGTGCCAGCGGCAACACAGGGAATAATTCACCCTTCCACTTT. This sequence encodes CASGNTGNNSPFHF.

With respect to this clonotype: A much larger clone differs by one base, so this may be a read error. This sequence joins TRBV29-1 and TRBJ2-2, with D maybe TRBD2 (5 bases). Germline-derived CDR1 and CDR2 are SQVTM and ANQGSEA. Trimming cost V 3 bases and J 3 bases, with 8 bases left between them. There are 13 residues in the CDR3. The CDR3 region is CSVEAADTGELFF. The DNA of the CDR3 is TGCAGCGTTGAGGCAGCGGACACCGGGGAGCTGTTTTTT.